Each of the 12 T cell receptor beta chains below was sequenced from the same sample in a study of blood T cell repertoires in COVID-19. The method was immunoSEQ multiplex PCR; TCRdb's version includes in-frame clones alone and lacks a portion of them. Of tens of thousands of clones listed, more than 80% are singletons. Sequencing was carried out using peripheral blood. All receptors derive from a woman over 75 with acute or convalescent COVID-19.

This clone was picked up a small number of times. The CDR3: CASSSTAFQETQYF. CDR3 DNA: TGTGCCAGCAGTTCGACTGCGTTCCAAGAGACCCAGTACTTC. V and J are TRBV6-2 or TRBV6-3 and TRBJ2-5; D unresolved. The length of the CDR3 is 14 residues. V was cut by 4 bases and J by 1 base, with 10 bases left in between. Germline CDR1 is MNHEY and CDR2 is SVGEGT.

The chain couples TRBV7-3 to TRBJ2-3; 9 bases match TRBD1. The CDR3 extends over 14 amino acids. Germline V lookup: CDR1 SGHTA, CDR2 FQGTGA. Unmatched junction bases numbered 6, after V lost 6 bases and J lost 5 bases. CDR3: CASSWTGAQDTQYF. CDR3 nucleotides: TGTGCCAGCAGTTGGACAGGGGCGCAAGATACGCAGTATTTT. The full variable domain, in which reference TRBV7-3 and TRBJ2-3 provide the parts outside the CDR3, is GAGVSQTPSNKVTEKGKYVELRCDPISGHTALYWYRQSLGQGPEFLIYFQGTGAADDSGLPNDRFFAVRPEGSVSTLKIQRTERGDSAVYLCASSWTGAQDTQYFGPGTRLTVL.

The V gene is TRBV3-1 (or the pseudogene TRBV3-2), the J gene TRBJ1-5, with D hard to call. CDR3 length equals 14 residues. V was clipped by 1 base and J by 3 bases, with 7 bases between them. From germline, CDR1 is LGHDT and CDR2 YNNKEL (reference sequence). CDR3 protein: CASSQGASNQPQHF. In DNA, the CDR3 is TGTGCCAGCAGCCAAGGAGCTTCCAATCAGCCCCAGCATTTT.

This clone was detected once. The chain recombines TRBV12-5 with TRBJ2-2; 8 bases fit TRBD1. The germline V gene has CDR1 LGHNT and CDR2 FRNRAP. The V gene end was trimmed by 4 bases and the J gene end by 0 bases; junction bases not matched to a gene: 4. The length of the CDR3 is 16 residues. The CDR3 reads CASGSRTGTNTGELFF. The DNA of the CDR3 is TGTGCTAGTGGTTCACGGACAGGGACGAACACCGGGGAGCTGTTTTTT.

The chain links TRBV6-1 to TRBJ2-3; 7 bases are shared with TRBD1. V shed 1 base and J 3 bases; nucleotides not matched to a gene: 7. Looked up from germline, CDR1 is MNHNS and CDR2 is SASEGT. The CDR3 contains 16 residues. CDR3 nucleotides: TGTGCCAGCAGTGAAGAAGGGGGCAGGGTGACAGATACGCAGTATTTT. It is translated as CASSEEGGRVTDTQYF.

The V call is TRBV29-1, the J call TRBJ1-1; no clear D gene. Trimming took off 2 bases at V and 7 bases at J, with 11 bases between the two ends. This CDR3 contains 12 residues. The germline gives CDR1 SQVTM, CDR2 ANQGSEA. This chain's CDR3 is CSVEWARGEAFF. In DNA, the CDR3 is TGCAGCGTTGAATGGGCTCGGGGTGAAGCTTTCTTT.

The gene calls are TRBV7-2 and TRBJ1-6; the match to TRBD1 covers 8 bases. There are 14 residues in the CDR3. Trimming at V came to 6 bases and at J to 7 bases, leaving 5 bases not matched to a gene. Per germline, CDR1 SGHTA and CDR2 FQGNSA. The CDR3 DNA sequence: TGTGCCAGCAGATGGACAGGGATGAATTCACCCCTCCACTTT. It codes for CASRWTGMNSPLHF.

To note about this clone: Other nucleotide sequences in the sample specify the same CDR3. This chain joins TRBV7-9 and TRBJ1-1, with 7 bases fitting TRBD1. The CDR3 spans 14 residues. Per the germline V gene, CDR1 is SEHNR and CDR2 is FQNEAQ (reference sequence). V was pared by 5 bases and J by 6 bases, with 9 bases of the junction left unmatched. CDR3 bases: TGTGCCAGCAGCCTAGGGGGCATAAGCGCTGAAGCTTTCTTT. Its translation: CASSLGGISAEAFF. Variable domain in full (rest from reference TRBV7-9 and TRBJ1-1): DTGVSQNPRHKITKRGQNVTFRCDPISEHNRLYWYRQTLGQGPEFLTYFQNEAQLEKSRLLSDRFSAERPKGSFSTLEIQRTEQGDSAMYLCASSLGGISAEAFFGQGTRLTVV.

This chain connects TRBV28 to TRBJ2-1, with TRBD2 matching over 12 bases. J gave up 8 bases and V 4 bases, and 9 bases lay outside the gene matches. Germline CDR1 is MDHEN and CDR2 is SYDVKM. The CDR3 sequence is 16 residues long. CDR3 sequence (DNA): TGTGCCAGCAGTTCACCCGGACTAGCGGGAAAATATGAGCAGTTCTTC. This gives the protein CASSSPGLAGKYEQFF.

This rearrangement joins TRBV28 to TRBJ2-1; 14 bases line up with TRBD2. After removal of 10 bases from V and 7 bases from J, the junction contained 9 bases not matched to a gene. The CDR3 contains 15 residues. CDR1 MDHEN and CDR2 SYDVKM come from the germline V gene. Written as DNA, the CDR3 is TGTGCCACCCGACTAGCGGGAGGGCCGGGGAATGAGCAGTTCTTC. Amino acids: CATRLAGGPGNEQFF.

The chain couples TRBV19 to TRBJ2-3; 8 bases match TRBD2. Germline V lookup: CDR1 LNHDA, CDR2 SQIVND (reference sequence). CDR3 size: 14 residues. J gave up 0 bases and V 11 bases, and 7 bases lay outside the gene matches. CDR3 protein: CASRLAGSTDTQYF. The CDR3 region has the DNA TGTGCCTCCCGTTTAGCGGGGAGCACAGATACGCAGTATTTT.

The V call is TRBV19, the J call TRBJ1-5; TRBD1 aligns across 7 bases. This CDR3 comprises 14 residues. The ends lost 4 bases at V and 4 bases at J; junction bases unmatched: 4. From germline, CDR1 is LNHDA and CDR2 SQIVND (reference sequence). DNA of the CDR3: TGTGCCAGTAGTAGGGACAGAGGTAATCAGCCCCAGCATTTT. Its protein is CASSRDRGNQPQHF.